The 5 T cell receptor beta chains presented below share a single source sample, sequenced in a study of shared clonotypes between healthy human individuals (dated by TCRdb to about 2020). The protocol used for the library was the immunoSEQ multiplex PCR assay. TCRdb carries this immuneACCESS record with in-frame sequences only. Its versions omit some clonotypes, under half of them owing to an unresolved V gene in the studies checked, with the rest unexplained. The sample table holds under 2,500,000 clones, of which approximately 96% were seen once. Over 0.1% of the sample lies in the top ten. The sequenced sample was naive CD4+ T cells sorted from blood. This specimen's cell subset or site label, interpreted: CD45RA+ positively selected. These receptors were collected from a man aged 18 to 30 in good health.

V usage is TRBV5-1 and J usage is TRBJ2-3; perhaps TRBD2 as D (5 bases). Deletions cut 4 bases from V and 4 bases from J, with 13 bases between. Germline CDR1 SGHRS, CDR2 YFSETQ. This CDR3 has 14 residues. The CDR3 is CASSPGLPADTQYF. In DNA form, the CDR3 reads TGCGCCAGCAGCCCCGGACTCCCCGCAGATACGCAGTATTTT.

The chain uses TRBV4-1 and TRBJ1-4, with TRBD1 as a possible D gene (5 bases). V lost 2 bases to trimming and J lost 8 bases, with 15 bases between them. The CDR3 is made up of 15 amino acids. Germline assignment: CDR1 MGHRA and CDR2 YSYEKL. CDR3 protein: CASSQRGFGPEKLFF. The CDR3, as DNA: TGCGCCAGCAGCCAAAGGGGTTTCGGGCCGGAAAAACTGTTTTTT.

This clone was counted a single time. This chain links TRBV2 with TRBJ2-5, with D possibly being TRBD1 (5 bases). The CDR3 runs 13 residues. The V and J ends lost 6 bases and 4 bases respectively, with 12 bases between them. Germline lookup yields CDR1 SNHLY and CDR2 FYNNEI. CDR3 sequence (DNA): TGTGCCAGCAGCCCCAGGGTCATAGAGACCCAGTACTTC. This sequence encodes CASSPRVIETQYF.

The CDR3: CASEAPGPVSGNTIYF. DNA of the CDR3: TGTGCCAGTGAAGCCCCCGGGCCAGTCTCTGGAAACACCATATATTTT. The chain uses TRBV7-2 and TRBJ1-3; no definite D call. CDR1 and CDR2 from the germline V gene are SGHTA and FQGNSA. CDR3 length equals 16 residues. V was pared by 9 bases and J by 0 bases, with 18 bases between.

The chain combines TRBV6-1 with TRBJ2-7, with a possible D match to TRBD1 (5 bases). The CDR3 runs 15 residues. Germline V gene data show CDR1 as MNHNS and CDR2 as SASEGT. V was trimmed by 4 bases and J by 3 bases, leaving 16 bases between them. The CDR3: CASSAAWGPDYEQYF. CDR3 DNA sequence: TGTGCCAGCAGTGCGGCGTGGGGCCCCGACTACGAGCAGTACTTC.